This is a list of T cell receptor beta chains from one sample in a study of blood T cell repertoires in COVID-19. TCRdb keeps only in-frame clones here, not all; method: immunoSEQ multiplex PCR. The table shows under 400,000 clones, with 85% to 90% occurring only once. What was sequenced was peripheral blood. The receptor source for this set is a woman aged 25 to 39 with COVID-19, enrolled during active disease. Both conserved end residues are part of each CDR3. Each record gives: CDR3 protein, CDR3 DNA, CDR3 length, D gene, clone size, V gene, J gene. A D gene is named only where the DNA matches it firmly. The size entry is marked missing in some rows and otherwise reads once, few, many or a size class.

cdr3_aa: CASSLSDYEQYF; cdr3_nt: TGTGCCAGCAGCCTAAGTGACTACGAGCAGTACTTC; cdr3_length: 12; d_call: .; clone_size: .; v_call: TRBV11-2; j_call: TRBJ2-7
cdr3_aa: CASSLTLAGRETQYF; cdr3_nt: TGTGCCAGCAGCCTTACGTTGGCGGGGCGAGAGACCCAGTACTTC; cdr3_length: 15; d_call: .; clone_size: .; v_call: TRBV6-1; j_call: TRBJ2-5
cdr3_aa: CASSRGGYNEQFF; cdr3_nt: TGTGCCAGCAGTAGAGGGGGTTACAATGAGCAGTTCTTC; cdr3_length: 13; d_call: .; clone_size: once; v_call: TRBV25-1; j_call: TRBJ2-1
cdr3_aa: CSVEAWDIPDTQYF; cdr3_nt: TGCAGCGTTGAAGCCTGGGACATCCCAGATACGCAGTATTTT; cdr3_length: 14; d_call: .; clone_size: .; v_call: TRBV29-1; j_call: TRBJ2-3
cdr3_aa: CASTNEAGGRSSEQFF; cdr3_nt: TGTGCCAGCACCAACGAAGCGGGAGGCAGGTCCTCTGAGCAGTTCTTC; cdr3_length: 16; d_call: TRBD2; clone_size: .; v_call: TRBV27; j_call: TRBJ2-1
cdr3_aa: CASRAVATNEKLFF; cdr3_nt: TGTGCCAGCAGAGCTGTTGCAACTAATGAAAAACTGTTTTTT; cdr3_length: 14; d_call: .; clone_size: .; v_call: TRBV27; j_call: TRBJ1-4
cdr3_aa: CASGLVRGDREKWAEAFF; cdr3_nt: TGTGCTAGTGGTTTGGTACGAGGAGACAGGGAAAAATGGGCTGAAGCTTTCTTT; cdr3_length: 18; d_call: TRBD1; clone_size: .; v_call: TRBV12-5; j_call: TRBJ1-1
cdr3_aa: CATGKDRLDEQFF; cdr3_nt: TGTGCCACCGGGAAGGACAGGCTGGATGAGCAGTTCTTC; cdr3_length: 13; d_call: TRBD1; clone_size: .; v_call: TRBV24-1; j_call: TRBJ2-1
cdr3_aa: CASSLGPSYNEQFF; cdr3_nt: TGCGCCAGCAGCTTGGGGCCGTCATACAATGAGCAGTTCTTC; cdr3_length: 14; d_call: .; clone_size: .; v_call: TRBV5-1; j_call: TRBJ2-1
cdr3_aa: CASSPGTGEQYF; cdr3_nt: TGTGCCAGTAGTCCGGGGACAGGAGAGCAGTACTTC; cdr3_length: 12; d_call: TRBD1; clone_size: .; v_call: TRBV19; j_call: TRBJ2-7
cdr3_aa: CASSYKPGYGYTF; cdr3_nt: TGTGCCAGCAGTTACAAACCCGGCTATGGCTACACCTTC; cdr3_length: 13; d_call: .; clone_size: .; v_call: TRBV6-2/TRBV6-3; j_call: TRBJ1-2
cdr3_aa: CASTRRSQETQYF; cdr3_nt: TGTGCCAGCACCAGGCGTTCCCAAGAGACCCAGTACTTC; cdr3_length: 13; d_call: .; clone_size: .; v_call: TRBV7-2; j_call: TRBJ2-5
cdr3_aa: CASISTIANTEAFF; cdr3_nt: TGTGCCAGCATTTCGACAATTGCGAACACTGAAGCTTTCTTT; cdr3_length: 14; d_call: .; clone_size: .; v_call: TRBV6-5; j_call: TRBJ1-1
cdr3_aa: CASSLVRGEGNNEQFF; cdr3_nt: TGCGCCAGCAGCTTGGTCAGGGGCGAGGGCAACAATGAGCAGTTCTTC; cdr3_length: 16; d_call: .; clone_size: .; v_call: TRBV5-1; j_call: TRBJ2-1
cdr3_aa: CASSDSVGGEKLFF; cdr3_nt: TGTGCCAGCAGTGATTCAGTCGGGGGGGAAAAACTGTTTTTT; cdr3_length: 14; d_call: .; clone_size: .; v_call: TRBV25-1; j_call: TRBJ1-4
cdr3_aa: CASSEALGGRQPQHF; cdr3_nt: TGTGCCAGCAGTGAAGCCTTAGGGGGCCGGCAGCCCCAGCATTTT; cdr3_length: 15; d_call: TRBD1; clone_size: .; v_call: TRBV6-1; j_call: TRBJ1-5
cdr3_aa: CASSMGQGKQPQHF; cdr3_nt: TGTGCCAGCAGCATGGGACAGGGGAAACAGCCCCAGCATTTT; cdr3_length: 14; d_call: TRBD1; clone_size: .; v_call: TRBV7-2; j_call: TRBJ1-5
cdr3_aa: CASSRREETQYF; cdr3_nt: TGTGCCAGCAGTAGGAGGGAAGAGACCCAGTACTTC; cdr3_length: 12; d_call: .; clone_size: .; v_call: TRBV5-5; j_call: TRBJ2-5
cdr3_aa: CASSQVSTGANQPQHF; cdr3_nt: TGTGCCAGCAGCCAAGTGTCGACAGGGGCCAATCAGCCCCAGCATTTT; cdr3_length: 16; d_call: TRBD1; clone_size: .; v_call: TRBV4-2; j_call: TRBJ1-5
cdr3_aa: CATRGLAKNIQYF; cdr3_nt: TGTGCCACAAGGGGGCTAGCCAAAAACATTCAGTACTTC; cdr3_length: 13; d_call: TRBD1; clone_size: once; v_call: TRBV6-5; j_call: TRBJ2-4
cdr3_aa: CASSQGGQSYGYTF; cdr3_nt: TGTGCCAGCAGCCAAGGGGGACAGTCCTATGGCTACACCTTC; cdr3_length: 14; d_call: TRBD1; clone_size: .; v_call: TRBV14; j_call: TRBJ1-2
cdr3_aa: CASSQDWTGDEQYF; cdr3_nt: TGTGCCAGCAGCCAAGATTGGACCGGGGACGAGCAGTACTTC; cdr3_length: 14; d_call: .; clone_size: .; v_call: TRBV14; j_call: TRBJ2-7
cdr3_aa: CASSLESGGYNEQFF; cdr3_nt: TGTGCCAGCAGCTTGGAGTCAGGGGGGTACAATGAGCAGTTCTTC; cdr3_length: 15; d_call: .; clone_size: .; v_call: TRBV5-4; j_call: TRBJ2-1
cdr3_aa: CASSLGQGEGTEAFF; cdr3_nt: TGCGCCAGCAGCCTAGGACAGGGAGAAGGGACTGAAGCTTTCTTT; cdr3_length: 15; d_call: TRBD1; clone_size: once; v_call: TRBV5-1; j_call: TRBJ1-1
cdr3_aa: CASSLGRDTPYEQYF; cdr3_nt: TGTGCCAGCAGCTTAGGTAGGGACACTCCCTACGAGCAGTACTTC; cdr3_length: 15; d_call: .; clone_size: .; v_call: TRBV11-2; j_call: TRBJ2-7
cdr3_aa: CASSESVDTDTQYF; cdr3_nt: TGCGCCAGCAGTGAGTCTGTAGATACAGATACGCAGTATTTT; cdr3_length: 14; d_call: .; clone_size: .; v_call: TRBV10-1; j_call: TRBJ2-3
cdr3_aa: CASSPGQGVVDEQFF; cdr3_nt: TGTGCCAGCAGCCCCGGACAGGGGGTGGTTGATGAGCAGTTCTTC; cdr3_length: 15; d_call: TRBD1; clone_size: .; v_call: TRBV3-1/TRBV3-2; j_call: TRBJ2-1
cdr3_aa: CASSFLGGPNTGELFF; cdr3_nt: TGTGCCAGCAGCTTTTTGGGAGGGCCGAACACCGGGGAGCTGTTTTTT; cdr3_length: 16; d_call: TRBD2; clone_size: .; v_call: TRBV7-9; j_call: TRBJ2-2
cdr3_aa: CASSLGGQGEDTQYF; cdr3_nt: TGTGCCAGCAGCTTAGGAGGGCAGGGGGAAGATACGCAGTATTTT; cdr3_length: 15; d_call: TRBD1; clone_size: .; v_call: TRBV11-3; j_call: TRBJ2-3
cdr3_aa: CASSLDKQSSYNSPLHF; cdr3_nt: TGTGCCAGCAGTTTGGACAAACAATCCTCCTATAATTCACCCCTCCACTTT; cdr3_length: 17; d_call: .; clone_size: few; v_call: TRBV27; j_call: TRBJ1-6
cdr3_aa: CASSPGLAGGEQFF; cdr3_nt: TGTGCCAGCAGCCCGGGACTAGCGGGAGGGGAGCAGTTCTTC; cdr3_length: 14; d_call: TRBD2; clone_size: .; v_call: TRBV9; j_call: TRBJ2-1
cdr3_aa: CAWSVVGTGGYTF; cdr3_nt: TGTGCCTGGAGTGTAGTCGGGACTGGCGGCTACACCTTC; cdr3_length: 13; d_call: .; clone_size: .; v_call: TRBV30; j_call: TRBJ1-2
cdr3_aa: CASSLGQGPPKNIQYF; cdr3_nt: TGTGCCAGCAGCTTAGGGCAGGGGCCGCCCAAAAACATTCAGTACTTC; cdr3_length: 16; d_call: .; clone_size: .; v_call: TRBV11-2; j_call: TRBJ2-4
cdr3_aa: CASSQASGIADTQYF; cdr3_nt: TGTGCCAGCAGCCAAGCTAGCGGGATTGCAGATACGCAGTATTTT; cdr3_length: 15; d_call: TRBD2; clone_size: .; v_call: TRBV3-1/TRBV3-2; j_call: TRBJ2-3
cdr3_aa: CASSQARSGTHPNEQFF; cdr3_nt: TGCGCCAGCAGCCAAGCCCGGAGCGGGACCCACCCAAATGAGCAGTTCTTC; cdr3_length: 17; d_call: TRBD2; clone_size: .; v_call: TRBV4-1; j_call: TRBJ2-1
cdr3_aa: CASSRRTANYGYTF; cdr3_nt: TGCGCCAGCAGCCGAAGGACAGCTAACTATGGCTACACCTTC; cdr3_length: 14; d_call: .; clone_size: .; v_call: TRBV5-1; j_call: TRBJ1-2
cdr3_aa: CASKGQRNTGELFF; cdr3_nt: TGTGCCAGCAAGGGACAGAGGAACACCGGGGAGCTGTTTTTT; cdr3_length: 14; d_call: TRBD1; clone_size: .; v_call: TRBV2; j_call: TRBJ2-2
cdr3_aa: CASSSSGEQYF; cdr3_nt: TGTGCCAGCAGTTCTAGCGGCGAGCAGTACTTC; cdr3_length: 11; d_call: TRBD2; clone_size: .; v_call: TRBV6-5; j_call: TRBJ2-7
cdr3_aa: CASSPKQGNYGYTF; cdr3_nt: TGTGCCAGCAGCCCAAAACAGGGTAACTATGGCTACACCTTC; cdr3_length: 14; d_call: .; clone_size: .; v_call: TRBV3-1/TRBV3-2; j_call: TRBJ1-2
cdr3_aa: CASSRWGDREGPQHF; cdr3_nt: TGCGCCAGCAGCCGGTGGGGGGACAGGGAGGGGCCCCAGCATTTT; cdr3_length: 15; d_call: TRBD1; clone_size: few; v_call: TRBV5-1; j_call: TRBJ1-5
cdr3_aa: CASSPAGGRNEQYF; cdr3_nt: TGTGCCAGCAGTCCTGCGGGAGGACGAAATGAGCAGTACTTC; cdr3_length: 14; d_call: TRBD2; clone_size: .; v_call: TRBV6-5; j_call: TRBJ2-7
cdr3_aa: CASSFLWDRYTF; cdr3_nt: TGTGCCAGCAGTTTCCTTTGGGACAGGTACACCTTC; cdr3_length: 12; d_call: TRBD1; clone_size: few; v_call: TRBV28; j_call: TRBJ1-2
cdr3_aa: CATREGTPLHF; cdr3_nt: TGTGCCACCAGGGAGGGGACACCCCTCCACTTT; cdr3_length: 11; d_call: .; clone_size: .; v_call: TRBV24-1; j_call: TRBJ1-6
cdr3_aa: CASSASGQETQYF; cdr3_nt: TGTGCCAGCAGTGCCAGCGGCCAAGAGACCCAGTACTTC; cdr3_length: 13; d_call: .; clone_size: .; v_call: TRBV2; j_call: TRBJ2-5
cdr3_aa: CASRLQGRGNEQFF; cdr3_nt: TGTGCCAGCAGATTACAGGGTAGGGGCAATGAGCAGTTCTTC; cdr3_length: 14; d_call: .; clone_size: .; v_call: TRBV2; j_call: TRBJ2-1
cdr3_aa: CASSQEGTGRNQPQHF; cdr3_nt: TGCGCCAGCAGCCAAGAGGGGACAGGGCGCAATCAGCCCCAGCATTTT; cdr3_length: 16; d_call: TRBD1; clone_size: .; v_call: TRBV4-1; j_call: TRBJ1-5
cdr3_aa: CASSSGLASDTQYF; cdr3_nt: TGTGCCAGCAGTTCGGGACTAGCGTCAGATACGCAGTATTTT; cdr3_length: 14; d_call: TRBD2; clone_size: few; v_call: TRBV6-5; j_call: TRBJ2-3
cdr3_aa: CASSYESGAYNEQFF; cdr3_nt: TGCGCCAGCAGCTATGAAAGCGGGGCCTACAATGAGCAGTTCTTC; cdr3_length: 15; d_call: TRBD2; clone_size: .; v_call: TRBV5-1; j_call: TRBJ2-1
cdr3_aa: CASSQSGSERAFF; cdr3_nt: TGTGCCAGCAGCCAAAGTGGATCGGAGAGAGCTTTCTTT; cdr3_length: 13; d_call: .; clone_size: .; v_call: TRBV3-1/TRBV3-2; j_call: TRBJ1-1
cdr3_aa: CASSGGTGELFF; cdr3_nt: TGTGCCAGCAGTGGAGGCACCGGGGAGCTGTTTTTT; cdr3_length: 12; d_call: .; clone_size: .; v_call: TRBV2; j_call: TRBJ2-2